Below are 17 T cell receptor beta chains sequenced from a single sample in a study of CD8+CD57+ T cells in acquired aplastic anemia. For CDR3 and TCR beta VDJ profiling, genomic DNA was the template used. One entry per CDR3 protein results from TCRdb running MiXCR on the reads. The table lists 100,000 to 150,000 distinct CDR3 sequences, about two fifths of them singletons. Whoever was chosen for sequencing had shown CD8+CD57+ cell expansion by flow cytometry. Sequencing was carried out using sorted CD4+, CD8+, or CD8+CD57+ T cells (not recorded which) from PBMCs. The receptor source for this set is a human donor with aplastic anemia.

The chain recombines TRBV6-1 with TRBJ2-6; D is uncertain. The CDR3 has 15 residues. The germline V gene encodes CDR1 MNHNS and CDR2 SASEGT. The V end was cut by 6 bases, the J end by 0 bases, with 9 bases between. CDR3 amino acids: CASRAYSSGANVLTF. CDR3 coding DNA: TGTGCCAGCAGGGCTTATAGCTCTGGGGCCAACGTCCTGACTTTC.

The V and J genes are TRBV15 and TRBJ2-5; D remains unclear. This CDR3 contains 13 residues. Per the germline V gene, CDR1 is LNHNV and CDR2 is YYDKDF (reference sequence). Deletions cut 1 base from V and 3 bases from J, with 6 bases between. CDR3 protein: CATSRVGEETQYF. CDR3 DNA: TGTGCCACCAGCAGAGTTGGGGAAGAGACCCAGTACTTC.

Comments on this clonotype: Given the absence of the conserved phenylalanine or tryptophan at the CDR3 end, a read error is likely. The DNA is left out, because the CDR3 cannot be placed on it with certainty; the CDR3 is given as TCRdb lists it. The rearrangement links TRBV19 to TRBJ2-6. Germline values: CDR1 LNHDA, CDR2 SQIVND (reference sequence). From its first to its last residue, the CDR3 has 15 amino acids. CDR3 sequence: CASSTGRSGANVLKI.

This clonotype is a singleton in its sample. The chain links TRBV20-1 to TRBJ2-7; D possibly corresponds to TRBD1 (6 bases). Germline V CDR1 and CDR2: DFQATT, SNEGSKA (reference sequence). This CDR3 spans 12 amino acids. V dropped 6 bases and J dropped 0 bases, with 9 bases sitting between them. Here the CDR3 reads CSANRASYEQYF. The CDR3 DNA is TGCAGTGCCAACAGGGCCTCCTACGAGCAGTACTTC.

The chain links TRBV9 to TRBJ2-5; 9 nucleotides align to TRBD1. The V segment lost 3 bases and the J segment 4 bases; nucleotides outside the gene matches: 7. This CDR3 has 15 amino acids. Germline V gene data show CDR1 as SGDLS and CDR2 as YYNGEE. In DNA, the CDR3 is TGTGCCAGCAGCGGCCGGGACAGGGTGGTAGAGACCCAGTACTTC. This translates into CASSGRDRVVETQYF.

This clonotype was observed at least ten times. V is TRBV10-3 and J is TRBJ1-1; D remains unclear. V was trimmed by 4 bases and J by 1 base, leaving 10 bases between them. The CDR3 totals 14 residues. The V gene's germline CDR1 is ENHRY and CDR2 SYGVKD. In DNA, the CDR3 is TGTGCCATCAGTGGGGCCAGACAGAACACTGAAGCTTTCTTT. Protein product: CAISGARQNTEAFF.

V usage is TRBV19 and J usage is TRBJ1-5; 7 bases agree with TRBD1. This CDR3 comprises 16 residues. CDR1 and CDR2 (germline): LNHDA, SQIVND (reference sequence). V trimming: 4 bases; J trimming: 6 bases; junction bases outside the gene matches: 12. This CDR3 reads CASSNIGGSAVQPQHF. The CDR3 DNA is TGTGCCAGTAGTAACATAGGGGGCAGCGCGGTTCAGCCCCAGCATTTT.

This chain connects TRBV10-1 to TRBJ2-4; unclear D gene. CDR1 is WNHNN and CDR2 is SYGVQD in the germline V gene (reference sequence). The V end lost 0 bases, the J end lost 4 bases, and 13 bases lay between the germline ends. The CDR3 spans 16 residues. The CDR3 coding sequence is TGCGCCAGCAGTGAGTCCCCCTCGCTAATGAAAAACATTCAGTACTTC. Encoded protein: CASSESPSLMKNIQYF.

Concerning this clonotype: A clone one base away is much larger, so this may be a read error. A read error is likely, as this CDR3 ends without the conserved phenylalanine or tryptophan. V gene TRBV5-8 combines with J gene TRBJ2-7; 8 nucleotides align to TRBD1. J was trimmed by 0 bases and V by 2 bases; bases with no gene match: 4. There are 15 residues in the CDR3. From germline, CDR1 is SGHTS and CDR2 YDEGEE. In DNA, the CDR3 is TGTGCCAGCAGCTTTGTAACAGGGGGCTCCTACGAGCAGTACCTC. Protein: CASSFVTGGSYEQYL.

This clonotype was picked up a small number of times. CDR3 DNA: TGTGCCAGCTCACCACCCGGCAGGCCGAGCTATGGCTACACCTTC. It specifies CASSPPGRPSYGYTF. The V gene is TRBV18, the J gene TRBJ1-2; D remains unclear. Trimming shortened V by 0 bases and J by 4 bases, and 12 bases separated the two germline ends. CDR3 length: 15 residues. Germline CDR1 KGHSH, CDR2 LQKENI.

Many counts were recorded for this clonotype. The chain employs TRBV16 and TRBJ1-1; 9 bases agree with TRBD1. There are 14 residues in the CDR3. Germline values: CDR1 KGHSY, CDR2 FQNENV. V was pared by 4 bases and J by 3 bases, with 3 bases of the junction left unmatched. The chain's CDR3 is CASSRNRGHTEAFF. For the CDR3, the DNA is TGTGCCAGCAGCCGAAACAGGGGGCACACTGAAGCTTTCTTT.

This clonotype has ten or more counts. This chain connects TRBV7-9 to TRBJ1-2, with TRBD1 matching over 8 bases. Germline trimming cut 5 bases from V and 2 bases from J; bases unmatched to any gene: 7. Looked up from germline, CDR1 is SEHNR and CDR2 is FQNEAQ (reference sequence). The CDR3 runs to 15 residues. The CDR3 coding sequence is TGTGCCAGCAGCACCGGACAGGGTGGGAACTATGGCTACACCTTC. Protein sequence: CASSTGQGGNYGYTF.

The chain joins TRBV9 to TRBJ1-6; D is ambiguous. Germline values: CDR1 SGDLS, CDR2 YYNGEE. V was clipped by 4 bases and J by 7 bases, with 12 bases between them. The CDR3 length is 14 residues. CDR3 coding DNA: TGTGCCAGCAGCTTTGGGCAGTTGAATTCACCCCTCCACTTT. It specifies CASSFGQLNSPLHF.

Many counts were recorded for this clonotype. V and J are TRBV7-2 and TRBJ2-7; D remains unclear. The germline V gene encodes CDR1 SGHTA and CDR2 FQGNSA. Trimming pared 5 bases from V and 5 bases from J, leaving 16 bases between. The CDR3 consists of 14 residues. CDR3 amino acids: CASSITGPENEQYF. CDR3 bases: TGTGCCAGCAGCATCACCGGGCCGGAGAACGAGCAGTACTTC.

Concerning this clonotype itself: The junction and the germline gene differ at one end; a read error may be behind it. The rearrangement links TRBV7-6 to TRBJ2-6, with 7 bases lining up with TRBD1. CDR1 and CDR2 (germline): SGHVS, FNYEAQ. CDR3 length equals 16 residues. The CDR3 loop is CATSRGDSSGANVLTF. The CDR3 region has the DNA TGTGCCACCAGCAGAGGGGACAGCTCTGGGGCCAACGTCCTGACTTTC.

V and J are TRBV15 and TRBJ2-7, with 7 bases that match TRBD2. The CDR3 spans 15 residues. Germline trimming cut 0 bases from V and 1 base from J; bases unmatched to any gene: 3. Germline V gene sequence: CDR1 LNHNV, CDR2 YYDKDF (reference sequence). The CDR3 DNA reads as TGTGCCACCAGCAGAGAAGCGGGGCTATCCTACGAGCAGTACTTC. It is translated as CATSREAGLSYEQYF. The full variable domain, with the rest looked up from reference TRBV15 and TRBJ2-7, is DAMVIQNPRYQVTQFGKPVTLSCSQTLNHNVMYWYQQKSSQAPKLLFHYYDKDFNNEADTPDNFQSRRPNTSFCFLDIRSPGLGDTAMYLCATSREAGLSYEQYFGPGTRLTVT.

This clonotype was found once. No conserved phenylalanine or tryptophan ends this CDR3, so it is likely a read error. Because the CDR3's place on the DNA is in doubt, the DNA is left out and the CDR3 is given as listed by TCRdb. The V call is TRBV10-3, the J call TRBJ1-6; TRBD1 is taken as the D call from the table, unchecked against the DNA. Ends included, the CDR3 has 12 residues. The germline V gene encodes CDR1 ENHRY and CDR2 SYGVKD. The CDR3: CAISESPGRLSS.